These T cell receptor beta chains were read from a single sample in a study of cytomegalovirus exposure and HLA in healthy donors. The method was immunoSEQ multiplex PCR; TCRdb's version includes in-frame clones alone and lacks a portion of them. The sample yields approximately 92,000 clones, about 85% seen once. Material: PBMCs. These receptors originate from a girl aged 2 to 10 in good health and CMV-seropositive. The CDR3 runs from the conserved cysteine through the conserved F or W. D genes are given only for firm matches. A clone size is listed for some rows: how often the clone was seen (once, few, many), or a class if it is expanded.

V gene: TRBV19
D gene: TRBD1
J gene: TRBJ2-3
clone size: once
CDR3 DNA: TGTGCCAGTAGTAGCGGGACAGGGGTAGATACGCAGTATTTT
CDR3 protein: CASSSGTGVDTQYF

V gene: TRBV4-3
D gene: .
J gene: TRBJ2-1
clone size: .
CDR3 DNA: TGCGCCAGCAGCCAAGATGTGGCGGAAAGTGAGCAGTTCTTC
CDR3 protein: CASSQDVAESEQFF

V gene: TRBV27
D gene: .
J gene: TRBJ1-2
clone size: .
CDR3 DNA: TGTGCCAGCAGTTTAACAGGGCGAACCAATGGCTACACCTTC
CDR3 protein: CASSLTGRTNGYTF

V gene: TRBV20-1
D gene: .
J gene: TRBJ2-1
clone size: .
CDR3 DNA: TGCAGTCCACTGGAGAATGAGCAGTTCTTC
CDR3 protein: CSPLENEQFF

V gene: TRBV29-1
D gene: TRBD1
J gene: TRBJ1-4
clone size: .
CDR3 DNA: TGCAGCGCTGTGACAGGGGTAACTAATGAAAAACTGTTTTTT
CDR3 protein: CSAVTGVTNEKLFF

V gene: TRBV4-1
D gene: .
J gene: TRBJ2-7
clone size: .
CDR3 DNA: TGCGCCAGCAGCCAAGATCGCTTGGAGACCTACGAGCAGTACTTC
CDR3 protein: CASSQDRLETYEQYF

V gene: TRBV28
D gene: .
J gene: TRBJ1-2
clone size: .
CDR3 DNA: TGTGCCAGCAGCTGGCCGGAGGGACTCGGCTACACCTTC
CDR3 protein: CASSWPEGLGYTF

V gene: TRBV30
D gene: TRBD2
J gene: TRBJ2-3
clone size: once
CDR3 DNA: TGTGCCTGCGGTTTTAGCGGGAATCCGCGGGTAGATACGCAGTATTTT
CDR3 protein: CACGFSGNPRVDTQYF

V gene: TRBV29-1
D gene: .
J gene: TRBJ2-2
clone size: .
CDR3 DNA: TGCAGCGTTGCAAAGGGAGACACCGGGGAGCTGTTTTTT
CDR3 protein: CSVAKGDTGELFF

V gene: TRBV29-1
D gene: .
J gene: TRBJ2-7
clone size: .
CDR3 DNA: TGCAGCGTTGCAGAAATCCTCTACGAGCAGTACTTC
CDR3 protein: CSVAEILYEQYF

V gene: TRBV19
D gene: .
J gene: TRBJ1-5
clone size: .
CDR3 DNA: TGTGCCAGTAGTATATATCGTAATCAGCCCCAGCATTTT
CDR3 protein: CASSIYRNQPQHF

V gene: TRBV7-9
D gene: .
J gene: TRBJ2-7
clone size: .
CDR3 DNA: TGTGCCAGCAGCCGATCGGGGTCCGAGCAGTACTTC
CDR3 protein: CASSRSGSEQYF

V gene: TRBV28
D gene: TRBD2
J gene: TRBJ2-7
clone size: .
CDR3 DNA: TGTGCCAGCAGTTTGTTAGCGGGAGCGGTCTACGAGCAGTACTTC
CDR3 protein: CASSLLAGAVYEQYF

V gene: TRBV27
D gene: .
J gene: TRBJ1-5
clone size: once
CDR3 DNA: TGTGCCAGCAGTTTAAGGGGGAATCAGCCCCAGCATTTT
CDR3 protein: CASSLRGNQPQHF